This passage covers 7 T cell receptor beta chains from one sample sequenced in a study of T cells in Graves' hyperthyroidism and ophthalmopathy. Amplified TCR beta CDR3 regions derived from RNA transcripts. Initially, a first-round RT-PCR of the TCR CDR3 employed the HTBI primer set. TCRdb fed the multiplex PCR reads into MiXCR, producing one record per CDR3 protein. The sample includes more than 500,000 distinct CDR3 sequences, under 60% of them seen just once. Sequencing used peripheral blood or thyroid tissue (not recorded which). The origin of the receptors is an adult woman with Graves' disease, either hyperthyroidism or ophthalmopathy (not recorded which).

This chain joins TRBV28 and TRBJ1-5; no definite D call. Germline V gene sequence: CDR1 MDHEN, CDR2 SYDVKM. Trimming took off 8 bases at V and 0 bases at J, with 11 bases between the two ends. This CDR3 has 14 amino acids. The CDR3 nucleotides are TGTGCCAGCGGCGCCAAGCGTAGCAATCAGCCCCAGCATTTT. This sequence encodes CASGAKRSNQPQHF.

This clonotype was detected many times. V gene TRBV12-3 or TRBV12-4 combines with J gene TRBJ1-4, with 10 positions matching TRBD1. This CDR3 is built from 15 residues. Germline trimming cut 2 bases from V and 8 bases from J; bases unmatched to any gene: 5. The CDR3 sequence is CASSLMTGGEEKLFF. The CDR3 DNA reads as TGTGCCAGCAGTTTAATGACAGGGGGCGAAGAAAAACTGTTTTTT.

Ten or more counts support this clonotype. This chain links TRBV11-2 with TRBJ2-5, with 11 bases aligning to TRBD2. The germline gives CDR1 SGHAT, CDR2 FQNNGV. The CDR3 consists of 17 residues. The junction had 11 bases not matched to a gene; V was cut back by 5 bases and J by 3 bases. The CDR3 DNA reads TGTGCCAGCAGCCATCCTACTAGCGGGAGTTGGGAAGAGACCCAGTACTTC. Protein: CASSHPTSGSWEETQYF.

The chain is built from TRBV2 and TRBJ1-4; possible D gene TRBD1, 5 bases. V lost 6 bases, J lost 4 bases, and 9 bases lay in between. The CDR3 covers 13 residues. Germline loops: CDR1 SNHLY, CDR2 FYNNEI. CDR3 loop: CASSGDDNEKLFF. The CDR3 DNA reads TGTGCCAGCAGCGGGGACGATAATGAAAAACTGTTTTTT.

Note on this clonotype: A much larger clone lies a single base off, so this may be a read error. This rearrangement joins TRBV7-9 to TRBJ2-7, with TRBD1 as a possible D gene (5 bases). Germline V gene lookup returns CDR1 SEHNR and CDR2 FQNEAQ (reference sequence). There are 12 residues in the CDR3. CDR3 bases: TGTGCCAGCAGAACGGACACCTACGAGCAGCACTTC. It yields the protein CASRTDTYEQHF.

This clonotype was counted ten times or more. V is TRBV12-3 or TRBV12-4 and J is TRBJ1-1, with D possibly being TRBD1 (5 bases). CDR3 length equals 16 residues. Deletions cut 5 bases from V and 3 bases from J, with 19 bases between. The CDR3 region has the DNA TGTGCCAGCAGTCCCCCCCCACGGGGGAGAGACACTGAAGCTTTCTTT. Encoded protein: CASSPPPRGRDTEAFF.

This clonotype showed up just a few times. The chain employs TRBV28 and TRBJ2-6; 11 positions agree with TRBD2. CDR3 size: 16 residues. Germline CDR1 MDHEN, CDR2 SYDVKM. J was trimmed by 11 bases and V by 4 bases; bases with no gene match: 10. CDR3: CASSSRIAGGVYVLTF. CDR3 sequence (DNA): TGTGCCAGCAGTTCCCGAATAGCGGGAGGGGTCTACGTCCTGACTTTC.